This T cell receptor (beta chain) was retrieved from a study of blood T cell repertoires in COVID-19. Study-level background: PBMCs, B-cell-depleted T cells, or T cells were the source of the cDNA or gDNA that made up the material.

The table lists this clone with a count of one. V lost 3 bases and J 1 base, leaving 11 bases between the germline ends. Germline CDR1 SGDLS, CDR2 YYNGEE. This CDR3 spans 15 amino acids. Original analysis: Quantification of nucleated cells was approximated via reference gene primer amplification. The repertoire was sequenced with immunoSEQ multiplex PCR; TCRdb's copy has only in-frame clones and lacks some. The V and J calls and clone size were taken over from that table, and D and trimming were inferred from the DNA. Of about 270,000 clones detected, approximately 88% appear once; the ten largest clones hold 0.75% to 1%.

This sequence was found in a woman younger than 45 who had recovered from COVID-19. This chain joins TRBV9 and TRBJ1-3, with a possible D match to TRBD1 (5 bases). Sequencing was performed on PBMCs or T cells enriched from blood (not recorded which). CDR3 in DNA: TGTGCCAGCAGCGAGACAGCCCTTTCTGGAAACACCATATATTTT. Translation: CASSETALSGNTIYF.